This record covers a single TCR beta chain. Within the sample, other DNA sequences also encode this same CDR3. The data originate from a study of blood T cell repertoires in COVID-19. The data were produced by immunoSEQ multiplex PCR, yet TCRdb's version contains in-frame clones alone and is incomplete. The data contain some 78,000 clones, 75% to 90% of them singletons. The CDR3 consists of 12 residues. The J segment lost 9 bases and the V segment lost 5 bases, leaving 1 base of the junction unmatched. Germline assignment: CDR1 SGHNT and CDR2 YENEEA. Sequenced material: peripheral blood. The chain has TRBV11-3 and TRBJ2-1; 10 bases agree with TRBD1. The sequence derives from a man between 65 and 80 years old with active or convalescent COVID-19. CDR3 nucleotides: TGTGCCAGCAGCCGGACAGGGGGTGAGCAGTTCTTC. This gives the protein CASSRTGGEQFF.